A selection of T cell receptor beta chains follows, all from one sample in a study of ipilimumab plus nivolumab after autologous stem cell transplantation. Clones were read by immunoSEQ multiplex PCR, and TCRdb kept only the in-frame ones, dropping some. The sample lists some 41,000 clones, about 92% occurring once. The sample was PBMCs, taken in a trial of ipilimumab plus nivolumab as post-transplant consolidation. These receptors all come from a male donor with multiple myeloma. Each CDR3 is given with its conserved first and last residue. D genes are given only for firm matches. The size entry is marked missing in some rows and otherwise reads once, few, many or a size class.

J gene,D gene,clone size,V gene,CDR3 protein,CDR3 DNA
TRBJ2-5,-,-,TRBV5-1,CASSLTLQETQYF,TGCGCCAGCAGCTTGACCCTTCAAGAGACCCAGTACTTC
TRBJ2-7,TRBD1,-,TRBV28,CASSYRGTSSYEQYF,TGTGCCAGCAGTTACAGGGGAACCTCCTCCTACGAGCAGTACTTC
TRBJ2-5,TRBD1,-,TRBV7-2,CASSLANTGGDRQETQYF,TGTGCCAGCAGCCTCGCAAACACAGGGGGCGATCGCCAAGAGACCCAGTACTTC
TRBJ2-3,-,-,TRBV30,CAWLPEYFTDTQYF,TGTGCCTGGCTCCCGGAGTATTTCACAGATACGCAGTATTTT
TRBJ2-3,-,-,TRBV6-1,CASTVVGTDTQYF,TGTGCCAGCACCGTCGTCGGAACAGATACGCAGTATTTT
TRBJ2-7,TRBD1,once,TRBV6-5,CASSHPRGQLDEQYF,TGTGCCAGCAGCCACCCCAGGGGGCAACTTGACGAGCAGTACTTC
TRBJ1-1,-,-,TRBV29-1,CSVGSADTEAFF,TGCAGCGTTGGGTCCGCGGACACTGAAGCTTTCTTT
TRBJ2-3,TRBD1,once,TRBV6-5,CASSRTGGNTDTQYF,TGTGCCAGCAGTCGGACAGGGGGCAACACAGATACGCAGTATTTT
TRBJ2-1,TRBD2,-,TRBV27,CASSVAGGGPFPNEQFF,TGTGCCAGCAGTGTTGCCGGGGGGGGCCCTTTTCCCAATGAGCAGTTCTTC
TRBJ1-4,TRBD1,-,TRBV4-1,CASSQEGSTTGRVKLFF,TGCGCCAGCAGCCAAGAAGGGTCAACGACAGGGAGGGTAAAACTGTTTTTT
TRBJ1-2,-,-,TRBV12-5,CASGLVHGYTF,TGTGCTAGTGGTTTGGTACATGGCTACACCTTC
TRBJ1-6,TRBD1,-,TRBV5-1,CASSIGDRGYNSPLHF,TGCGCCAGCAGCATAGGGGACAGGGGATATAATTCACCCCTCCACTTT
TRBJ1-2,-,-,TRBV5-1,CASRQGMGGYTF,TGCGCCAGCAGACAGGGTATGGGTGGCTACACCTTC
TRBJ2-7,-,few,TRBV5-6,CASSLGQYSYEQYF,TGTGCCAGCAGCTTGGGACAGTACTCCTACGAGCAGTACTTC
TRBJ2-1,TRBD1,-,TRBV6-5,CASCQDRGKDEQFF,TGTGCCAGCTGCCAGGACAGGGGGAAAGATGAGCAGTTCTTC
TRBJ1-1,-,-,TRBV29-1,CSVDLLRAEAFF,TGCAGCGTTGATCTTCTAAGGGCTGAAGCTTTCTTT
TRBJ2-1,-,-,TRBV18,CASSPPGTDEQFF,TGTGCCAGCTCACCACCGGGTACAGATGAGCAGTTCTTC
TRBJ1-1,-,once,TRBV7-9,CASSGMAGGTEAFF,TGTGCCAGCAGCGGCATGGCGGGTGGCACTGAAGCTTTCTTT
TRBJ2-7,TRBD1,-,TRBV11-2,CASSKGQGYEQYF,TGTGCCAGCAGCAAGGGACAGGGCTACGAGCAGTACTTC
TRBJ1-3,-,-,TRBV6-1,CASSEVPGGNTIYF,TGTGCCAGCAGTGAAGTTCCGGGGGGAAACACCATATATTTT
TRBJ2-7,TRBD2,-,TRBV11-2,CASSLVAGGPYEQYF,TGTGCCAGCAGCTTAGTGGCGGGAGGTCCCTACGAGCAGTACTTC
TRBJ2-3,-,-,TRBV2,CASRSLSTDTQYF,TGTGCCAGCAGGAGTTTATCCACAGATACGCAGTATTTT
TRBJ1-5,TRBD1,-,TRBV7-2,CASSLVAGGGNQPQHF,TGTGCCAGCAGCTTAGTGGCAGGGGGCGGCAATCAGCCCCAGCATTTT
TRBJ2-4,TRBD2,-,TRBV15,CATSRDTASGKLVAKNIQYF,TGTGCCACCAGCAGAGATACCGCTAGCGGGAAATTAGTAGCCAAAAACATTCAGTACTTC
TRBJ2-3,TRBD2,-,TRBV7-8,CASSLQGTSGRTDTQYF,TGTGCCAGCAGCCTGCAAGGGACTAGCGGCCGCACAGATACGCAGTATTTT
TRBJ1-2,TRBD1,-,TRBV9,CASSVVEGTVGYTF,TGTGCCAGCAGCGTAGTGGAAGGGACAGTAGGCTACACCTTC
TRBJ1-5,-,-,TRBV9,CASSVSAGGNQPQHF,TGTGCCAGCAGCGTAAGCGCAGGGGGCAATCAGCCCCAGCATTTT
TRBJ2-7,TRBD1,-,TRBV5-5,CASSRRGGDLVYEQYF,TGTGCCAGCAGCAGAAGAGGGGGCGATTTGGTCTACGAGCAGTACTTC
TRBJ1-5,-,-,TRBV19,CASSTGVRRQPQHF,TGTGCCAGTAGTACAGGGGTAAGGCGTCAGCCCCAGCATTTT
TRBJ2-7,-,once,TRBV30,CAWRIKYEQYF,TGTGCCTGGAGAATCAAATACGAGCAGTACTTC
TRBJ2-1,TRBD2,-,TRBV5-1,CASSTSGSYNEQFF,TGCGCCAGCAGCACAAGCGGGAGTTACAATGAGCAGTTCTTC
TRBJ2-5,-,-,TRBV6-5,CASSYGGTRQETQYF,TGTGCCAGCAGTTACGGCGGGACAAGACAAGAGACCCAGTACTTC
TRBJ1-1,TRBD1,-,TRBV7-9,CASRHRDSTEAFF,TGTGCCAGCAGGCACAGGGACAGCACTGAAGCTTTCTTT
TRBJ2-3,-,-,TRBV7-9,CASSLGSLQGDTQYF,TGTGCCAGCAGCTTAGGGTCTCTTCAGGGGGATACGCAGTATTTT
TRBJ2-7,-,-,TRBV10-3,CAISEYYEQYF,TGTGCCATCAGTGAGTACTACGAGCAGTACTTC
TRBJ2-1,-,-,TRBV5-1,CASSLDLYNEQFF,TGCGCCAGCAGCTTGGACCTGTACAATGAGCAGTTCTTC
TRBJ1-2,TRBD1,once,TRBV29-1,CSVGGTASLSYGYTF,TGCAGCGTTGGGGGGACAGCCTCACTGTCCTATGGCTACACCTTC
TRBJ2-2,TRBD2,-,TRBV9,CASSDGTSGLLGTGELFF,TGTGCCAGCAGCGACGGGACTAGCGGCCTACTAGGAACCGGGGAGCTGTTTTTT
TRBJ2-7,TRBD2,-,TRBV30,CAWMPGGPREQYF,TGTGCCTGGATGCCGGGGGGGCCGCGCGAGCAGTACTTC
TRBJ1-1,-,-,TRBV7-9,CASSLINGGIGAFF,TGTGCCAGCAGCTTAATTAACGGAGGGATCGGGGCTTTCTTT
TRBJ1-5,-,-,TRBV4-2,CASSQGKAQPQHF,TGTGCCAGCAGCCAAGGGAAAGCTCAGCCCCAGCATTTT
TRBJ1-4,-,-,TRBV7-9,CASSSSIDSIGEKLFF,TGTGCCAGCAGCTCCTCAATCGACAGTATAGGTGAAAAACTGTTTTTT
TRBJ2-4,-,-,TRBV2,CASSAQGLGGDIQYF,TGTGCCAGCAGCGCACAGGGACTCGGAGGAGACATTCAGTACTTC
TRBJ1-2,TRBD1,-,TRBV7-6,CASSLYGTGVYGYTF,TGTGCCAGCAGCCTTTACGGGACAGGGGTCTATGGCTACACCTTC
TRBJ2-7,-,-,TRBV7-9,CASSLGTEQYF,TGTGCCAGCAGCTTAGGGACAGAACAGTACTTC
TRBJ1-6,-,-,TRBV5-1,CASSLDSNSPLHF,TGCGCCAGCAGCCTGGACAGTAATTCACCCCTCCACTTT
TRBJ1-5,-,-,TRBV19,CASRLRQDSNQPQHF,TGTGCCAGTAGGCTCAGACAGGATAGCAATCAGCCCCAGCATTTT
TRBJ2-7,TRBD1,-,TRBV28,CASSLTGTGAYEQYF,TGTGCCAGCAGTTTAACCGGGACAGGTGCCTACGAGCAGTACTTC
TRBJ1-4,TRBD1,-,TRBV6-1,CASSPGTGYEKLFF,TGTGCCAGCAGTCCTGGGACAGGGTATGAAAAACTGTTTTTT
TRBJ1-1,-,-,TRBV7-3,CASSLNPQGTGTEAFF,TGTGCCAGCAGCTTAAATCCCCAGGGAACCGGCACTGAAGCTTTCTTT
TRBJ2-5,TRBD1,-,TRBV27,CASANPRTGVEETQYF,TGTGCCAGCGCCAACCCCCGGACAGGGGTAGAAGAGACCCAGTACTTC
TRBJ1-2,-,-,TRBV7-2,CASSPKAGRRYGYTF,TGTGCCAGCAGCCCTAAGGCAGGGCGCCGCTATGGCTACACCTTC
TRBJ2-3,TRBD2,-,TRBV5-4,CASSPGTSGGTDTQYF,TGTGCCAGCAGCCCCGGGACTAGCGGCGGCACAGATACGCAGTATTTT
TRBJ1-1,TRBD1,-,TRBV6-5,CASRLRDRLQTEAFF,TGTGCCAGCAGACTCCGGGACAGGCTTCAGACTGAAGCTTTCTTT
TRBJ2-7,-,-,TRBV19,CASSTSGGYEQYF,TGTGCCAGTAGTACCAGTGGCGGATACGAGCAGTACTTC